This TCR beta chain stems from a study of OX40 agonist ivuxolimab in advanced cancers. CDR3 size: 15 residues. The germline CDR1 and CDR2 sequences are MNHNS and SASEGT. Losses at the gene ends were 7 bases for V and 1 base for J; bases not matched to a gene: 5. The method was immunoSEQ multiplex PCR; TCRdb's version includes in-frame clones alone and lacks a portion of them. The table records 67,000 or so clones, 86% of them present only once. The clonotype originates from an adult with an advanced solid tumor such as melanoma, head and neck, liver or kidney cancer. This chain joins TRBV6-1 and TRBJ1-1; 11 nucleotides agree with TRBD1. The material sequenced was CD4+ or CD8+ T cells sorted from blood, taken in a trial of the OX40 agonist ivuxolimab. The CDR3 sequence is CASTRDRGRNTEAFF. CDR3 sequence (DNA): TGTGCCAGCACCCGGGACAGGGGGAGGAACACTGAAGCTTTCTTT.